These 20 T cell receptor beta chains were all obtained from the same sample, sequenced in a study of T cells in Graves' hyperthyroidism and ophthalmopathy. What was amplified from RNA transcripts were TCR beta CDR3 regions. The HTBI primer set drove a first-round RT-PCR of the TCR CDR3. TCRdb re-analysed the multiplex PCR reads in MiXCR, keeping a single row per CDR3 protein. In the table there are around 250,000 distinct CDR3 sequences, around 17% of which are singletons. Sequencing was carried out using blood. The source is a woman aged 18-30 years with Graves' ophthalmopathy.

This clonotype was seen many times. CDR3 sequence: CASRMTGVGATQYF. In DNA, the CDR3 is TGTGCCAGCAGGATGACAGGGGTCGGCGCGACCCAGTACTTC. J is TRBJ2-5 and V is TRBV28; 8 bases match TRBD1. This CDR3 contains 14 residues. Germline CDR1 is MDHEN and CDR2 is SYDVKM. Trimming at V came to 6 bases and at J to 7 bases, leaving 10 bases not matched to a gene.

The chain is built from TRBV24-1 and TRBJ2-2, with 10 bases fitting TRBD1. CDR1 KGHDR and CDR2 SFDVKD come from the germline V gene. V gave up 2 bases and J gave up 8 bases; unmatched junction bases: 13. This CDR3 is 18 amino acids long. The CDR3 loop is CATSDSPTRDRGKGELFF. CDR3 nucleotides: TGTGCCACCAGTGATTCCCCAACGAGGGACAGGGGTAAAGGGGAGCTGTTTTTT.

This clonotype was seen at least ten times. CDR3 sequence reads: CASSYSYSGAALDTDTQYF. CDR3 in DNA: TGTGCCAGCAGTTACTCGTACAGCGGGGCTGCCCTCGACACAGATACGCAGTATTTT. The rearrangement joins TRBV6-5 to TRBJ2-3, with 7 nucleotides matching TRBD2. CDR3 length: 19 residues. The germline V gene has CDR1 MNHEY and CDR2 SVGAGI. V shed 0 bases and J 2 bases; nucleotides not matched to a gene: 14.

In this sample, this clonotype turned up many times. This rearrangement joins TRBV6-1 to TRBJ2-3; 10 nucleotides match TRBD2. With V trimmed by 5 bases and J by 2 bases, 7 bases remained unmatched. In germline, CDR1 is MNHNS, CDR2 SASEGT. The CDR3 has 16 amino acids. CDR3 DNA sequence: TGTGCCAGCAGTCATACTAGCGGGGCATACACAGATACGCAGTATTTT. This sequence encodes CASSHTSGAYTDTQYF.

This clonotype was seen many times. The chain is built from TRBV5-1 and TRBJ1-1, with D possibly being TRBD1 (6 bases). CDR1 and CDR2 (germline): SGHRS, YFSETQ. The V and J ends lost 3 bases and 2 bases respectively, with 14 bases between them. This CDR3 is 15 amino acids long. The CDR3 protein is CASSWGGGINTEAFF. The CDR3 DNA is TGCGCCAGCAGCTGGGGAGGGGGTATCAACACTGAAGCTTTCTTT. Together with reference TRBV5-1 and TRBJ1-1, the CDR3 gives the full variable domain: KAGVTQTPRYLIKTRGQQVTLSCSPISGHRSVSWYQQTPGQGLQFLFEYFSETQRNKGNFPGRFSGRQFSNSRSEMNVSTLELGDSALYLCASSWGGGINTEAFFGQGTRLTVV.

This clonotype was counted ten times or more. Written as DNA, the CDR3 is TGTGCCAGCAGCGATACCGGGGAGGGAAATTCACCCCTCCACTTT. It specifies CASSDTGEGNSPLHF. V is TRBV9 and J is TRBJ1-6; no reliable D call. V lost 3 bases to trimming and J lost 7 bases, with 14 bases between them. Looked up from germline, CDR1 is SGDLS and CDR2 is YYNGEE. This CDR3 spans 15 amino acids.

The rearrangement joins TRBV28 to TRBJ2-7; D gene uncertain. The length of the CDR3 is 15 residues. Germline V gene data show CDR1 as MDHEN and CDR2 as SYDVKM. The V gene lost 5 bases and the J gene lost 4 bases, with 18 bases spanning the gap. CDR3 region: CASSPSLKGKYEQYF. CDR3 nucleotide sequence: TGTGCCAGCAGTCCCTCGTTGAAGGGTAAATACGAGCAGTACTTC.

Many counts were recorded for this clonotype. The genes are TRBV28 and TRBJ2-1, with 9 bases lining up with TRBD2. This CDR3 comprises 15 residues. Germline V CDR1 and CDR2: MDHEN, SYDVKM. V shed 6 bases and J 3 bases; nucleotides not matched to a gene: 6. The CDR3 nucleotides read TGTGCCAGCAGCTTCCGTAGCGGGAGCTACAATGAGCAGTTCTTC. It specifies CASSFRSGSYNEQFF.

This clonotype was seen a few times. The genes are TRBV6-5 and TRBJ1-5; 11 nucleotides line up with TRBD1. There are 18 residues in the CDR3. Germline CDR1 and CDR2: MNHEY and SVGAGI. Trimming removed 1 base from V and 7 bases from J; junction bases left unmatched: 12. The CDR3 sequence is CASSYYSGTGGSRQPQHF. The CDR3 nucleotides are TGTGCCAGCAGTTACTACTCCGGGACAGGGGGAAGTCGGCAGCCCCAGCATTTT.

This clonotype was counted at least ten times. The chain employs TRBV18 and TRBJ2-1; D is tentatively TRBD1 or TRBD2 (5 bases each). Per the germline V gene, CDR1 is KGHSH and CDR2 is LQKENI. The CDR3 is 17 residues long. V lost 2 bases to trimming and J lost 6 bases, with 20 bases between them. As DNA, the CDR3 is TGTGCCAGCTCACCAACACTAGTCCCGGGAAGGGGCAATGAGCAGTTCTTC. The encoded protein is CASSPTLVPGRGNEQFF.

The genes are TRBV6-2 or TRBV6-3 and TRBJ2-6; D not certain. V lost 8 bases and J 0 bases, leaving 5 bases between the germline ends. The CDR3 is 13 residues long. CDR1 is MNHEY and CDR2 is SVGEGT in the germline V gene. The DNA of the CDR3 is TGTGCCAGCTTAAGCTCTGGGGCCAACGTCCTGACTTTC. The encoded protein is CASLSSGANVLTF.

Ten or more counts support this clonotype. The gene calls are TRBV28 and TRBJ2-7; D possibly corresponds to TRBD1 (5 bases). This CDR3 contains 15 residues. V was clipped by 5 bases and J by 0 bases, with 14 bases between them. The germline V gene encodes CDR1 MDHEN and CDR2 SYDVKM. CDR3 residues: CASSRQLTVSYEQYF. CDR3 in DNA: TGTGCCAGCAGTCGACAACTGACAGTCTCCTACGAGCAGTACTTC.

This clonotype was picked up a small number of times. J is TRBJ2-1 and V is TRBV20-1; D possibly corresponds to TRBD2 (7 bases). V was shortened by 5 bases and J by 7 bases, with 12 bases between the two germline ends. The CDR3 is made up of 12 amino acids. From germline, CDR1 is DFQATT and CDR2 SNEGSKA (reference sequence). The CDR3 nucleotides read TGCAGTGCTTCGAGGGGGGGTAATGAGCAGTTCTTC. This gives the protein CSASRGGNEQFF.

The rearrangement joins TRBV20-1 to TRBJ2-3; TRBD2 aligns across 10 bases. The CDR3 length is 15 residues. J was trimmed by 7 bases and V by 7 bases; bases with no gene match: 14. Germline V gene sequence: CDR1 DFQATT, CDR2 SNEGSKA (reference sequence). CDR3 DNA: TGCAGTGTGGGTAGCGGGAGGTCTTGGGGTAATACGCAGTATTTT. Amino acid sequence: CSVGSGRSWGNTQYF.

This clonotype was recorded many times. V and J are TRBV6-5 and TRBJ1-6; 8 bases are shared with TRBD1. The V segment lost 0 bases and the J segment 1 base; nucleotides outside the gene matches: 2. The CDR3 is made up of 17 amino acids. The germline V gene has CDR1 MNHEY and CDR2 SVGAGI. CDR3 loop: CASSYSNRGSYNSPLHF. CDR3 nucleotide sequence: TGTGCCAGCAGTTACTCGAACAGGGGGTCCTATAATTCACCCCTCCACTTT.

This clonotype has at least ten counts. This sequence joins TRBV5-1 and TRBJ2-7; D remains unclear. The germline gives CDR1 SGHRS, CDR2 YFSETQ. V was pared by 4 bases and J by 3 bases, with 8 bases between. The CDR3 spans 12 residues. As DNA, the CDR3 is TGCGCCAGCAGCCGTGACAACTACGAGCAGTACTTC. Translation: CASSRDNYEQYF.

This clonotype was counted ten times or more. This chain uses TRBV5-6 with TRBJ1-3; no clear D gene. This CDR3 is 15 amino acids long. V shed 4 bases and J shed 2 bases, with 13 bases lying between them. CDR1 and CDR2 (germline): SGHDT, YYEEEE. The CDR3 nucleotides are TGTGCCAGCAGCCTTCGACAATCCCCTGGAAACACCATATATTTT. Translated, it gives CASSLRQSPGNTIYF.

This chain uses TRBV27 with TRBJ2-7, with TRBD2 matching 10 bases. The CDR3 has 14 residues. Trimming took 4 bases from V and 4 from J; bases not matched to a gene: 4. The V gene's germline CDR1 is MNHEY and CDR2 SMNVEV (reference sequence). CDR3 DNA: TGTGCCAGCAGTTGGACTAGCGGTGGTTACGAGCAGTACTTC. Protein: CASSWTSGGYEQYF.

This clonotype was seen many times. This chain uses TRBV7-9 with TRBJ2-3, with 12 nucleotides matching TRBD2. The CDR3 consists of 16 residues. CDR1 is SEHNR, CDR2 FQNEAQ, per germline (reference sequence). J lost 4 bases, V lost 5 bases, and 7 bases had no gene match. The CDR3 DNA follows: TGTGCCAGCAGCGCGACTAGCGGGAGTTACGCAGATACGCAGTATTTT. Translated, it gives CASSATSGSYADTQYF.

This clonotype was picked up many times. V usage is TRBV20-1 and J usage is TRBJ2-1; TRBD1 aligns across 7 bases. This CDR3 region has 12 residues. Germline values: CDR1 DFQATT, CDR2 SNEGSKA (reference sequence). V was clipped by 6 bases and J by 5 bases; unmatched bases: 4. The CDR3 loop is CSARTGHNEQFF. The DNA for the CDR3 is TGCAGTGCGCGGACAGGACACAATGAGCAGTTCTTC.